These 32 T cell receptor beta chains were sequenced from one sample in a study of regulatory T cells in long-lasting Graves disease. The sample's time point: newly diagnosed GD, antithyroid drugs for less than 3 months. Scientists built the TCR library using RNA that was extracted from PBMCs. Assembly of TCR beta libraries relied on iRepertoire HTBI primers together with Arm-PCR of CDR3 regions. TCRdb itself ran the multiplex PCR reads through MiXCR, one entry per CDR3 protein. Found here are a few hundred thousand distinct CDR3 sequences, about 15% of them singletons; the top ten hold about a quarter. The same specimen was also included in a second study, on T cells in Graves' hyperthyroidism and ophthalmopathy.

Source: peripheral blood mononuclear cells (PBMCs), taken at new diagnosis, from a patient treated with antithyroid drugs. The receptors here all came from a woman under 30 with Graves disease.

This clonotype occurred many times. Because the CDR3's place on the DNA is in doubt, the DNA is left out and the CDR3 is given as listed by TCRdb. The V gene is TRBV28, the J gene TRBJ2-7; no check of the table's D call, TRBD1, against the DNA was made. The CDR3 region is 14 residues in length, termini included. The germline V gene has CDR1 MDHEN and CDR2 SYDVKM. The CDR3 here is CASSSSGIAYEQYF.

This clonotype was detected only a few times. The rearrangement uses TRBV27 and TRBJ2-1; 9 bases line up with TRBD2. CDR3 length equals 13 residues. Trimming at V came to 6 bases and at J to 8 bases, leaving 5 bases not matched to a gene. The germline CDR1 and CDR2 sequences are MNHEY and SMNVEV (reference sequence). The CDR3 here is CASSRGLADEQFF. The DNA for the CDR3 is TGTGCCAGCAGCCGGGGACTAGCCGATGAGCAGTTCTTC.

This clonotype occurred many times. The chain uses TRBV12-3 or TRBV12-4 and TRBJ2-3; D call uncertain. The J call may be wrong; the DNA end is better matched by TRBJ1-1. The CDR3 covers 11 residues. The CDR3 coding sequence is TGTGCCAGCAGTTTAGTGGGTACGGCTTTCTTT. This sequence encodes CASSLVGTAFF.

This clonotype was picked up many times. The gene calls are TRBV12-3 or TRBV12-4 and TRBJ2-7; 8 bases match TRBD1. With 6 bases clipped from V and 4 bases from J, the junction kept 8 bases outside the gene matches. This CDR3 is built from 14 residues. CDR3 protein: CASSRGQGDYEQYF. The DNA for the CDR3 is TGTGCCAGCAGCCGAGGACAGGGAGATTACGAGCAGTACTTC.

This chain links TRBV6-1 with TRBJ2-5; TRBD1 agrees at 7 bases. The trim removed 6 bases at V and 4 bases at J, leaving 14 bases unmatched. In germline, CDR1 is MNHNS, CDR2 SASEGT. The CDR3 length is 16 residues. CDR3 nucleotide sequence: TGTGCCAGCAGCAGGGGGAGCAGGGCCATGCGAGAGACCCAGTACTTC. Encoded protein: CASSRGSRAMRETQYF.

This clonotype was counted a few times. Since a far larger clone is one base different, this is likely a read error. This chain links TRBV6-4 with TRBJ2-3, with 12 bases matching TRBD1. CDR1 and CDR2 from the germline V gene are MRHNA and SNTAGT. V shed 2 bases and J 4 bases; nucleotides not matched to a gene: 1. This CDR3 contains 15 residues. CDR3 sequence reads: CASSDGTGGADTQYF. The CDR3 nucleotides are TGTGCCAGCAGTGACGGGACAGGGGGCGCAGATACGCAGTATTTT.

The J gene is TRBJ1-5, the V gene TRBV19, with D maybe TRBD1 (6 bases). Germline V lookup: CDR1 LNHDA, CDR2 SQIVND (reference sequence). The germline V and J ends were trimmed by 8 bases and 6 bases, with 17 bases remaining between them. CDR3 length: 14 residues. CDR3 region: CASQRGTFRQPQHF. CDR3 sequence (DNA): TGTGCCAGTCAGCGCGGGACATTCCGTCAGCCCCAGCATTTT.

This clonotype has only a few counts. The chain couples TRBV11-3 to TRBJ2-2, with D possibly matching TRBD2 (5 bases). Per the germline V gene, CDR1 is SGHNT and CDR2 is YENEEA. This CDR3 is 16 amino acids long. The germline V and J ends were trimmed by 6 bases and 0 bases, with 14 bases remaining between them. The CDR3 bases are TGTGCCAGCAGGCTGGGGAGTCTCGCGAACACCGGGGAGCTGTTTTTT. Amino acid sequence: CASRLGSLANTGELFF.

The chain has TRBV27 and TRBJ2-4; 7 bases align to TRBD1. Germline lookup yields CDR1 MNHEY and CDR2 SMNVEV (reference sequence). With 4 bases clipped from V and 1 base from J, the junction kept 1 base outside the gene matches. The length of the CDR3 is 14 residues. CDR3 coding DNA: TGTGCCAGCAGTTCGGGACAGGCCAAAAACATTCAGTACTTC. It is translated as CASSSGQAKNIQYF.

This clonotype was found many times. The chain is built from TRBV3-1 and TRBJ2-3; perhaps TRBD2 as D (5 bases). The V gene's germline CDR1 is LGHDT and CDR2 YNNKEL (reference sequence). The CDR3 sequence is 16 residues long. The V gene lost 1 base and the J gene lost 6 bases, with 17 bases spanning the gap. CDR3 coding DNA: TGTGCCAGCAGCCAAGTCGGACTTCCGACTGCTGATACGCAGTATTTT. It codes for CASSQVGLPTADTQYF.

The chain couples TRBV25-1 to TRBJ2-5, with TRBD1 matching over 11 bases. Per the germline V gene, CDR1 is MGHDK and CDR2 is SYGVNS. With V trimmed by 4 bases and J by 4 bases, 5 bases remained unmatched. The CDR3 has 15 residues. CDR3 protein: CASSARTGGAETQYF. The DNA of the CDR3 is TGTGCCAGCAGTGCACGGACAGGGGGCGCAGAGACCCAGTACTTC.

This clonotype was found many times. This rearrangement joins TRBV3-1 to TRBJ1-1, with D tentatively TRBD1 (5 bases). V lost 2 bases and J lost 0, with 10 bases in between. The CDR3 consists of 15 residues. Germline lookup yields CDR1 LGHDT and CDR2 YNNKEL (reference sequence). Here the CDR3 DNA reads TGTGCCAGCAGCCAAAAGACGGACATGAACACTGAAGCTTTCTTT. It codes for CASSQKTDMNTEAFF.

This clonotype has at least ten counts. The chain is built from TRBV11-2 and TRBJ2-5, with D possibly TRBD2 on 5 matching bases. Germline V CDR1 and CDR2: SGHAT, FQNNGV. There are 15 residues in the CDR3. Trimming took 6 bases from V and 2 from J, leaving 16 bases between them. The CDR3: CASRKRILQQETQYF. The CDR3 DNA sequence: TGTGCCAGCAGAAAGCGGATCTTACAACAAGAGACCCAGTACTTC.

This sequence joins TRBV29-1 and TRBJ2-6; the D is unclear. This CDR3 is 16 amino acids long. Germline loops: CDR1 SQVTM, CDR2 ANQGSEA. Between the trimmed V and J ends, which lost 5 bases and 0 bases, there was a span of 14 bases. The CDR3 is CSVPRTESSGANVLTF. For the CDR3, the DNA is TGCAGCGTTCCCCGGACGGAGAGCTCTGGGGCCAACGTCCTGACTTTC.

This chain links TRBV5-1 with TRBJ2-7; 9 positions match TRBD1. There are 14 residues in the CDR3. The germline V gene has CDR1 SGHRS and CDR2 YFSETQ. The junction had 9 bases not matched to a gene; V was cut back by 4 bases and J by 7 bases. CDR3 in DNA: TGCGCCAGCAGCGGGCGGGACAGGGCCAATGAGCAGTACTTC. This codes for CASSGRDRANEQYF.

The chain couples TRBV15 to TRBJ2-1; D is ambiguous. Germline assignment: CDR1 LNHNV and CDR2 YYDKDF (reference sequence). The germline V and J ends were trimmed by 1 base and 8 bases, with 15 bases remaining between them. The CDR3 has 15 amino acids. The CDR3 DNA is TGTGCCACCAGCAGAGGACGGTTATCGTCGGATGAGCAGTTCTTC. Its protein is CATSRGRLSSDEQFF.

The chain uses TRBV7-9 and TRBJ2-7; TRBD2 might be the D (6 bases). Germline V lookup: CDR1 SEHNR, CDR2 FQNEAQ (reference sequence). The CDR3 spans 14 residues. V gave up 2 bases and J gave up 6 bases, with 14 bases separating them. The CDR3 DNA reads as TGTGCCAGCAGCTTATTGCCGTCTAGCGTCGAGCAGTACTTC. This sequence encodes CASSLLPSSVEQYF.

About this clonotype: This may be a read error, as it is one base from a much larger clone. The chain couples TRBV2 to TRBJ2-7; the match to TRBD1 covers 7 bases. The CDR3 runs 13 residues. Germline values: CDR1 SNHLY, CDR2 FYNNEI. J was trimmed by 7 bases and V by 6 bases; bases with no gene match: 9. In DNA form, the CDR3 reads TGTGCCAGCAGAGACAGGGCAGACAATGAGCAGTACTTC. The encoded protein is CASRDRADNEQYF.

This clonotype is a singleton in its sample. CDR3 sequence (DNA): TGTGCTAGTGGTTCAGCTAGCGGTTCCTACGAGCAGTACTTC. Amino acids: CASGSASGSYEQYF. This chain joins TRBV12-5 and TRBJ2-7; 7 bases align to TRBD2. The CDR3 runs to 14 residues. Germline CDR1 reads LGHNT; CDR2 reads FRNRAP. With V trimmed by 4 bases and J by 1 base, 4 bases remained unmatched.

The chain recombines TRBV12-3 or TRBV12-4 with TRBJ2-6; D gene ambiguous. Trimming left V 3 bases short and J 0 bases short, with 6 bases between. This CDR3 contains 15 residues. CDR3 bases: TGTGCCAGCAGTTTTGGCCTCTCTGGGGCCAACGTCCTGACTTTC. Its protein is CASSFGLSGANVLTF.

This chain links TRBV4-2 with TRBJ2-6, with 11 bases identical to TRBD2. Germline CDR1 reads LGHNA; CDR2 reads YNFKEQ. The CDR3 extends over 19 amino acids. The V segment lost 0 bases and the J segment 0 bases; nucleotides outside the gene matches: 4. CDR3: CASSQETSGSHSGANVLTF. CDR3 DNA: TGTGCCAGCAGCCAAGAAACTAGCGGGAGTCACTCTGGGGCCAACGTCCTGACTTTC.

This clonotype was seen at least ten times. The chain carries TRBV12-3 or TRBV12-4 and TRBJ2-1, with 13 bases aligning to TRBD2. With 5 bases clipped from V and 4 bases from J, the junction kept 2 bases outside the gene matches. This CDR3 contains 15 residues. The CDR3 DNA follows: TGTGCCAGCAGTGGACTAGCGGGAGTGTACAATGAGCAGTTCTTC. Encoded protein: CASSGLAGVYNEQFF.

This clonotype was seen at least ten times. The V call is TRBV28, the J call TRBJ2-3; D is ambiguous. The germline CDR1 and CDR2 sequences are MDHEN and SYDVKM. The V end lost 1 base, the J end lost 0 bases, and 5 bases lay between the germline ends. The CDR3 contains 14 residues. The DNA of the CDR3 is TGTGCCAGCAGTTTATCTCCTAGCACAGATACGCAGTATTTT. Translating it yields CASSLSPSTDTQYF.

This clonotype was recorded at least ten times. The chain uses TRBV20-1 and TRBJ2-5; D possibly corresponds to TRBD1 (6 bases). This CDR3 contains 13 residues. Germline CDR1 is DFQATT and CDR2 is SNEGSKA (reference sequence). V was pared by 5 bases and J by 3 bases, with 13 bases between. CDR3: CSAVVSGEETQYF. DNA for the CDR3: TGCAGTGCTGTGGTGTCAGGGGAAGAGACCCAGTACTTC.

This clonotype was seen a few times. V and J are TRBV18 and TRBJ2-3; D is undetermined. The CDR3 extends over 12 amino acids. Germline CDR1 reads KGHSH; CDR2 reads LQKENI. The V end lost 2 bases, the J end lost 3 bases, and 3 bases lay between the germline ends. The CDR3 DNA reads TGTGCCAGCTCACCAATGACAGATACGCAGTATTTT. Translated, it gives CASSPMTDTQYF.

This clonotype was recorded many times. V gene TRBV7-8 combines with J gene TRBJ1-2; 7 nucleotides line up with TRBD1. Germline CDR1 SGHVS, CDR2 FQNEAQ. J gave up 7 bases and V 1 base, and 9 bases lay outside the gene matches. The CDR3 spans 15 residues. CDR3 sequence reads: CASSLGAGGSGGYTF. The DNA of the CDR3 is TGTGCCAGCAGCTTAGGGGCAGGGGGATCTGGTGGCTACACCTTC.

This sequence joins TRBV6-1 and TRBJ2-7; 9 nucleotides match TRBD1. The junction had 3 bases not matched to a gene; V was cut back by 3 bases and J by 3 bases. CDR3 length: 14 amino acids. CDR1 and CDR2 from the germline V gene are MNHNS and SASEGT. Written as DNA, the CDR3 is TGTGCCAGCAGTGACACAGGGGGCTTCTACGAGCAGTACTTC. Translating gives CASSDTGGFYEQYF.

This clonotype was detected ten times or more. V is TRBV5-1 and J is TRBJ1-2; weak D call: TRBD1 (5 bases). In germline, CDR1 is SGHRS, CDR2 YFSETQ. The CDR3 sequence is 13 residues long. V dropped 2 bases and J dropped 4 bases, with 9 bases sitting between them. The CDR3 region is CASSFDSSYGYTF. The CDR3 DNA reads TGCGCCAGCAGCTTTGACAGTTCCTATGGCTACACCTTC. Full variable domain (remainder filled in from reference TRBV5-1 and TRBJ1-2): KAGVTQTPRYLIKTRGQQVTLSCSPISGHRSVSWYQQTPGQGLQFLFEYFSETQRNKGNFPGRFSGRQFSNSRSEMNVSTLELGDSALYLCASSFDSSYGYTFGSGTRLTVV.

This clonotype appeared many times. The rearrangement joins TRBV28 to TRBJ1-2; D is perhaps TRBD1 (6 bases). The V gene's germline CDR1 is MDHEN and CDR2 SYDVKM. Trimming removed 3 bases from V and 6 bases from J, with 11 bases in between. The CDR3 covers 13 residues. CDR3 loop: CASSFPGGNGYTF. Written as DNA, the CDR3 is TGTGCCAGCAGTTTTCCCGGGGGCAATGGCTACACCTTC.

This clonotype showed up many times. The J gene is TRBJ2-2, the V gene TRBV10-3; D not certain. This CDR3 has 13 amino acids. V was shortened by 4 bases and J by 4 bases, with 7 bases between the two germline ends. Germline V lookup: CDR1 ENHRY, CDR2 SYGVKD. The CDR3 protein is CAISVGPTGELFF. CDR3 nucleotide sequence: TGTGCCATCAGTGTGGGTCCCACCGGGGAGCTGTTTTTT.

The V call is TRBV29-1, the J call TRBJ2-5, with D unclear. This CDR3 contains 11 residues. V was clipped by 2 bases and J by 5 bases, with 6 bases between them. Germline CDR1 and CDR2: SQVTM and ANQGSEA. CDR3 protein: CSVEWMETQYF. As DNA, the CDR3 is TGCAGCGTTGAATGGATGGAGACCCAGTACTTC.

Ten or more counts support this clonotype. The chain joins TRBV20-1 to TRBJ2-3, with D possibly matching TRBD2 (5 bases). Germline loops: CDR1 DFQATT, CDR2 SNEGSKA (reference sequence). This CDR3 has 14 residues. Trimming left V 3 bases short and J 0 bases short, with 10 bases between. This CDR3 reads CSARKAESTDTQYF. CDR3 nucleotides: TGCAGTGCTAGGAAAGCGGAGAGCACAGATACGCAGTATTTT.